The present TCR beta chain was sequenced within a study of Ad26.COV2.S vaccination and SARS-CoV-2 variants. For the study at large: A COV1001 Ad26.COV2.S trial-arm participant provided the sample. Study-wide findings and caveats: Vaccine recipients and placebo recipients showed similar non-spike TCR breadth.

In the case of this clone: Its specificity is not known.

Per germline, CDR1 SGHNT and CDR2 YYREEE (reference sequence). The germline V and J ends were trimmed by 0 bases and 5 bases, with 9 bases remaining between them. CDR3 length equals 14 residues. Treatment given: 15 to 20 received Ad26.COV2.S at low or high dose, single or two shots; several received placebo; per-sample allocation not given. On day 63 after the first injection, vaccine and placebo recipients gave samples. This table comes from immunoSEQ multiplex PCR, and its TCRdb copy is limited to in-frame clones, with some not included. The sample records roughly 400,000 clones, 90% being singletons.

The source is a person aged 18-60 years who received the Ad26.COV2.S COVID-19 vaccine or a placebo. The chain joins TRBV5-4 to TRBJ1-3; TRBD1 is a possible D gene (5 bases). Sequencing was performed on peripheral blood, taken in a trial of Ad26.COV2.S vaccine versus placebo. CDR3 sequence (DNA): TGTGCCAGCAGCTTGGGGCAGGGCAGAAACACCATATATTTT. Protein sequence: CASSLGQGRNTIYF.